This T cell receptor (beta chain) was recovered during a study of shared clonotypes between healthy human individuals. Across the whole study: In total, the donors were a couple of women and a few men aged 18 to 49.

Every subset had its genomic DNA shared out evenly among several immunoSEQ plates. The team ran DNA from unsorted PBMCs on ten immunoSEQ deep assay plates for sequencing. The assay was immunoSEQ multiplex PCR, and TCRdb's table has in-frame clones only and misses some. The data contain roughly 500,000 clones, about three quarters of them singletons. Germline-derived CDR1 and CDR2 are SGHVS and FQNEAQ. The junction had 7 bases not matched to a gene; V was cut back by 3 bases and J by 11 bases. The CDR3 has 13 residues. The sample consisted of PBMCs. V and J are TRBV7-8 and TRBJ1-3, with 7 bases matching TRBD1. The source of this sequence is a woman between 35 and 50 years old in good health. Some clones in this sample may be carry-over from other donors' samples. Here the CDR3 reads CASSFRQGSPIYF. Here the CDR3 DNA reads TGTGCCAGCAGCTTCAGACAGGGTTCCCCCATATATTTT. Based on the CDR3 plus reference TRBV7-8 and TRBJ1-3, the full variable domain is GAGVSQSPRYKVAKRGQDVALRCDPISGHVSLFWYQQALGQGPEFLTYFQNEAQLDKSGLPSDRFFAERPEGSVSTLKIQRTQQEDSAVYLCASSFRQGSPIYFGEGSWLTVV.